Each of the 21 T cell receptor beta chains below was sequenced from the same sample in a study of blood T cell repertoires in COVID-19. The assay was immunoSEQ multiplex PCR, and TCRdb's table has in-frame clones only and misses some. The sample has tens of thousands of clones, roughly 90% seen once. Sequencing input: peripheral blood. The receptors originated from a human donor in a cohort sampled during active COVID-19.

This clone occurred once. The rearrangement links TRBV6-5 to TRBJ2-7; 8 nucleotides agree with TRBD2. The CDR3 is 14 residues long. With V trimmed by 6 bases and J by 1 base, 5 bases remained unmatched. The germline gives CDR1 MNHEY, CDR2 SVGAGI. CDR3 sequence reads: CASSTSGRSYEQYF. In DNA form, the CDR3 reads TGTGCCAGCAGCACTAGCGGTCGATCCTACGAGCAGTACTTC.

Written as DNA, the CDR3 is TGTGCCACCCGCCCAGGTCTGGGTGAAAAACTGTTTTTT. This codes for CATRPGLGEKLFF. This rearrangement joins TRBV19 to TRBJ1-4; D is uncertain. Germline V gives CDR1 LNHDA, CDR2 SQIVND (reference sequence). V was clipped by 10 bases and J by 7 bases, with 16 bases between them. This CDR3 has 13 residues.

The chain combines TRBV7-9 with TRBJ1-4, with TRBD1 matching 9 bases. After removal of 5 bases from V and 7 bases from J, the junction contained 11 bases not matched to a gene. CDR3 size: 16 residues. Germline CDR1 is SEHNR and CDR2 is FQNEAQ (reference sequence). CDR3 in DNA: TGTGCCAGCAGCACAATAGGGGGACAGGGCGCTGAAAAACTGTTTTTT. It encodes CASSTIGGQGAEKLFF.

J is TRBJ2-4 and V is TRBV28; TRBD2 matches at 15 bases. J lost 0 bases, V lost 9 bases, and 15 bases had no gene match. The germline gives CDR1 MDHEN, CDR2 SYDVKM. The CDR3 runs to 20 residues. This CDR3 is CASKPGLAGGLDLAKNIQYF. The CDR3 DNA follows: TGTGCCAGTAAACCGGGACTAGCGGGAGGCCTCGATCTAGCCAAAAACATTCAGTACTTC.

V gene TRBV4-3 combines with J gene TRBJ2-7, with D uncertain. Germline CDR1 LGHNA, CDR2 YSLEER. V gave up 1 base and J gave up 2 bases, with 9 bases separating them. The CDR3 covers 14 residues. CDR3 in DNA: TGCGCCAGCAGCCAAGGGCCCAGGCCCTACGAGCAGTACTTC. The encoded protein is CASSQGPRPYEQYF.

The chain employs TRBV10-1 and TRBJ2-2; the D gene is possibly TRBD2 (6 bases). V lost 8 bases, J lost 7 bases, and 20 bases lay in between. CDR3 length: 15 residues. Per the germline V gene, CDR1 is WNHNN and CDR2 is SYGVQD (reference sequence). The CDR3 spells CASSRDSYTGGELFF. CDR3 nucleotides: TGCGCCAGCTCCCGGGACTCGTACACCGGCGGGGAGCTGTTTTTT.

The CDR3, as DNA: TGCAGCCTTCGCCCCCCCCCGCCAGGAATAGATGCGCATCAGCCCCAGCATTTT. This encodes CSLRPPPPGIDAHQPQHF. The V and J genes are TRBV29-1 and TRBJ1-5; D unresolved. CDR1 and CDR2 (germline): SQVTM, ANQGSEA. Deletions cut 8 bases from V and 5 bases from J, with 31 bases between. The CDR3 spans 18 residues. Supplemented by reference TRBV29-1 and TRBJ1-5, the full variable domain reads SAVISQKPSRDICQRGTSLTIQCQVDSQVTMMFWYRQQPGQSLTLIATANQGSEATYESGFVIDKFPISRPNLTFSTLTVSNMSPEDSSIYLCSLRPPPPGIDAHQPQHFGDGTRLSIL.

This rearrangement joins TRBV18 to TRBJ1-1; 8 bases are a match to TRBD1. The CDR3 totals 18 residues. V was pared by 1 base and J by 1 base, with 11 bases of the junction left unmatched. Per germline, CDR1 KGHSH and CDR2 LQKENI. The CDR3 DNA sequence: TGTGCCAGCTCACCACTGGTCGAACCCGGGACAGGGAACACTGAAGCTTTCTTT. This encodes CASSPLVEPGTGNTEAFF.

For the CDR3, the DNA is TGTGCCTGGAGTCCGGGACAGGGGGCCTTATACGAGCAGTACTTC. This sequence encodes CAWSPGQGALYEQYF. The J gene is TRBJ2-7, the V gene TRBV30; the match to TRBD1 covers 12 bases. In germline, CDR1 is GTSNPN, CDR2 SVGIG (reference sequence). The CDR3 totals 15 residues. The ends lost 2 bases at V and 4 bases at J; junction bases unmatched: 6.

This chain links TRBV10-1 with TRBJ1-1; TRBD1 matches 8 bases. There are 12 residues in the CDR3. Germline loops: CDR1 WNHNN, CDR2 SYGVQD (reference sequence). J lost 12 bases, V lost 2 bases, and 5 bases had no gene match. CDR3: CASSEQDRATFF. For the CDR3, the DNA is TGCGCCAGCAGTGAGCAGGACAGGGCTACTTTCTTT.

This clone was seen a single time. The genes are TRBV9 and TRBJ2-7; TRBD2 agrees at 8 bases. Trimming removed 2 bases from V and 4 bases from J; junction bases left unmatched: 17. The germline CDR1 and CDR2 sequences are SGDLS and YYNGEE. The CDR3 is 18 amino acids. The CDR3 DNA sequence: TGTGCCAGCAGCGTCGGGGGGGAAAAAGGACTACTCGCTTACGAGCAGTACTTC. It specifies CASSVGGEKGLLAYEQYF. The full variable domain, its missing parts supplied by reference TRBV9 and TRBJ2-7, is DSGVTQTPKHLITATGQRVTLRCSPRSGDLSVYWYQQSLDQGLQFLIQYYNGEERAKGNILERFSAQQFPDLHSELNLSSLELGDSALYFCASSVGGEKGLLAYEQYFGPGTRLTVT.

The CDR3 nucleotides read TGTGCCAGCAGTCCGACAGGGGTACGAGGGCAGTACTTC. The encoded protein is CASSPTGVRGQYF. V usage is TRBV6-2 or TRBV6-3 and J usage is TRBJ2-7; the match to TRBD1 covers 8 bases. Germline CDR1 is MNHEY and CDR2 is SVGEGT. J gave up 9 bases and V 5 bases, and 9 bases lay outside the gene matches. The CDR3 loop spans 13 amino acids.

The chain uses TRBV5-4 and TRBJ2-7; a possible D gene is TRBD1 (6 bases). Trimming took off 0 bases at V and 5 bases at J, with 18 bases between the two ends. This CDR3 spans 16 amino acids. The germline V gene encodes CDR1 SGHNT and CDR2 YYREEE (reference sequence). In DNA, the CDR3 is TGTGCCAGCAGCTTGGGGGCAGGGGTCGGGTTCGACGAGCAGTACTTC. It yields the protein CASSLGAGVGFDEQYF.

The chain joins TRBV29-1 to TRBJ2-7, with TRBD2 identical over 10 bases. The CDR3 spans 18 residues. Trimming cost V 7 bases and J 3 bases; bases outside gene matches: 21. Germline CDR1 reads SQVTM; CDR2 reads ANQGSEA. The CDR3 nucleotides are TGCAGCGGGACTACCCTCGGGCTAGCGGGAGCCGCGGGCTACGAGCAGTACTTC. Translated: CSGTTLGLAGAAGYEQYF.

The rearrangement joins TRBV7-9 to TRBJ1-1; possible D gene TRBD1, 6 bases. This CDR3 is 16 amino acids long. The V gene lost 5 bases and the J gene lost 4 bases, with 20 bases spanning the gap. Germline CDR1 reads SEHNR; CDR2 reads FQNEAQ (reference sequence). CDR3: CASSPVTGRGGTEAFF. In nucleotides, the CDR3 is TGTGCCAGCAGCCCCGTAACTGGGCGAGGGGGCACTGAAGCTTTCTTT.

The chain links TRBV13 to TRBJ1-1; TRBD1 might be the D (6 bases). The CDR3 runs to 14 residues. In germline, CDR1 is PRHDT, CDR2 FYEKMQ (reference sequence). Deletions cut 0 bases from V and 5 bases from J, with 10 bases between. This CDR3 is CASSLGLGATEAFF. CDR3 DNA: TGTGCCAGCAGCTTAGGCCTGGGGGCTACTGAAGCTTTCTTT.

CDR3 sequence: CASSYSPDRGRGYTF. As DNA, the CDR3 is TGTGCCAGCAGTTACTCCCCCGACAGGGGGAGAGGCTACACCTTC. The chain has TRBV6-2 or TRBV6-3 and TRBJ1-2; TRBD1 agrees at 9 bases. CDR3 length equals 15 residues. The germline V gene has CDR1 MNHEY and CDR2 SVGEGT. V shed 0 bases, J shed 8 bases, and the junction held 7 bases outside the gene matches.

The J gene is TRBJ1-1, the V gene TRBV4-3, with D unresolved. This CDR3 is built from 13 residues. The germline gives CDR1 LGHNA, CDR2 YSLEER. The V end lost 1 base, the J end lost 7 bases, and 10 bases lay between the germline ends. The CDR3 DNA follows: TGCGCCAGCAGCCAAGGGGAGGACGGTGAAGCTTTCTTT. Protein product: CASSQGEDGEAFF.

This chain uses TRBV15 with TRBJ1-1; D is ambiguous. V was trimmed by 0 bases and J by 7 bases, leaving 9 bases between them. CDR3 length: 13 residues. Germline V gene lookup returns CDR1 LNHNV and CDR2 YYDKDF (reference sequence). The CDR3 region is CATSRDERDEAFF. In DNA, the CDR3 is TGTGCCACCAGCAGAGATGAACGGGATGAAGCTTTCTTT. Using reference TRBV15 and TRBJ1-1 for the parts outside the CDR3, the full variable domain is DAMVIQNPRYQVTQFGKPVTLSCSQTLNHNVMYWYQQKSSQAPKLLFHYYDKDFNNEADTPDNFQSRRPNTSFCFLDIRSPGLGDTAMYLCATSRDERDEAFFGQGTRLTVV.

V and J are TRBV28 and TRBJ2-7, with D unclear. Germline V CDR1 and CDR2: MDHEN, SYDVKM. This CDR3 region has 16 residues. The V gene lost 5 bases and the J gene lost 4 bases, with 21 bases spanning the gap. Here the CDR3 DNA reads TGTGCCAGCAGTCCCGTCTGGGCACATCTTGGGTACGAGCAGTACTTC. Encoded protein: CASSPVWAHLGYEQYF.

This chain joins TRBV4-3 and TRBJ2-3, with D possibly TRBD1 on 6 matching bases. Germline loops: CDR1 LGHNA, CDR2 YSLEER. The CDR3 is made up of 17 amino acids. V was cut by 8 bases and J by 0 bases, with 21 bases left in between. In DNA form, the CDR3 reads TGCGCCAGCCCGTTCGGGACATCCAAAGTTAGCACAGATACGCAGTATTTT. Amino acids: CASPFGTSKVSTDTQYF.